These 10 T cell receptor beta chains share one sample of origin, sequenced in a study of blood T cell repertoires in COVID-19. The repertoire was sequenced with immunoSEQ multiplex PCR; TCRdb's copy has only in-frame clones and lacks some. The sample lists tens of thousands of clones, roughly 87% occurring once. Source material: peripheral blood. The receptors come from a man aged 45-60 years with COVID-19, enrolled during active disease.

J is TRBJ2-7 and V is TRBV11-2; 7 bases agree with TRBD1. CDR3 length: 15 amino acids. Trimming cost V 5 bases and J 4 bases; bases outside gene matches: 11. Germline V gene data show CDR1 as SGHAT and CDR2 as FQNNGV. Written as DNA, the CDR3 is TGTGCCAGCAGCACTTACAGGGGTAGATCTTACGAGCAGTACTTC. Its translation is CASSTYRGRSYEQYF. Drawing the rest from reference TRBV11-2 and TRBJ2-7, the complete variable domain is EAGVAQSPRYKIIEKRQSVAFWCNPISGHATLYWYQQILGQGPKLLIQFQNNGVVDDSQLPKDRFSAERLKGVDSTLKIQPAKLEDSAVYLCASSTYRGRSYEQYFGPGTRLTVT.

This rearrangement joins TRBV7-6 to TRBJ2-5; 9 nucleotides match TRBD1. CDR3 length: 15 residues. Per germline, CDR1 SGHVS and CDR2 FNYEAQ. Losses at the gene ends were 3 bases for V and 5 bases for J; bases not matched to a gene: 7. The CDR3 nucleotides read TGTGCCAGCAGCTTGAACAGGGGGCGAGTCGAGACCCAGTACTTC. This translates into CASSLNRGRVETQYF.

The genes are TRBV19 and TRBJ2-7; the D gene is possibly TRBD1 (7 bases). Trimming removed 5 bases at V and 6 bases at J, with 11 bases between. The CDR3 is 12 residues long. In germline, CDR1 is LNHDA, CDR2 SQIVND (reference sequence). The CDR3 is CASSRQGGEQYF. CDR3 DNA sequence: TGTGCCAGTAGTCGACAGGGAGGCGAGCAGTACTTC.

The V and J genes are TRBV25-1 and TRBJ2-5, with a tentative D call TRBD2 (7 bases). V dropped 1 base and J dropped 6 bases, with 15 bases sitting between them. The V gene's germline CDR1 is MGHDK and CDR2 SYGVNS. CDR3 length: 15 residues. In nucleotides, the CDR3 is TGTGCCAGCAGTGAATCTGGGGGGGCAGGAAAGACCCAGTACTTC. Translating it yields CASSESGGAGKTQYF.

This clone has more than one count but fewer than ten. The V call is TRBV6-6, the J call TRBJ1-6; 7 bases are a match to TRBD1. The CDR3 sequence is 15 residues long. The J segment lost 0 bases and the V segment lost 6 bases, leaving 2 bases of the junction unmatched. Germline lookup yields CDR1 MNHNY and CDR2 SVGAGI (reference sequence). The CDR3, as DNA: TGTGCCAGCAGAGGGGACAGCTCCTATAATTCACCCCTCCACTTT. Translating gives CASRGDSSYNSPLHF.

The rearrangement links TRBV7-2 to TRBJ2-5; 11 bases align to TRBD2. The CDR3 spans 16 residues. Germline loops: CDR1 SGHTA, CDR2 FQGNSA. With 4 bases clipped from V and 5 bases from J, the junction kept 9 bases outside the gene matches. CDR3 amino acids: CASSSASGRTGETQYF. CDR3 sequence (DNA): TGTGCCAGCAGCTCGGCTAGCGGGAGGACCGGGGAGACCCAGTACTTC.

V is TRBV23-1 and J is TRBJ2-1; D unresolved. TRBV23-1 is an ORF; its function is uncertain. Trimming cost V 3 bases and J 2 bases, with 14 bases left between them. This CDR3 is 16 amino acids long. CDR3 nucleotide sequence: TGCGCCAGCAGTCACCCTATAACCTTTACCTACAATGAGCAGTTCTTC. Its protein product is CASSHPITFTYNEQFF.

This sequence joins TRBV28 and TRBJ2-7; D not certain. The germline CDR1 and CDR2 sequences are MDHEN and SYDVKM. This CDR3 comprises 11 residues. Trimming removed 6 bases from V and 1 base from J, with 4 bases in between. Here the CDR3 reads CASRSSYEQYF. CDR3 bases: TGTGCCAGCAGGAGTTCCTACGAGCAGTACTTC.

The chain's CDR3 is CASSPSQGAGQPQHF. CDR3 coding DNA: TGTGCCAGCAGTCCCTCACAGGGGGCCGGTCAGCCCCAGCATTTT. The V call is TRBV6-6, the J call TRBJ1-5, with 9 nucleotides matching TRBD1. This CDR3 region has 15 residues. In germline, CDR1 is MNHNY, CDR2 SVGAGI (reference sequence). V dropped 5 bases and J dropped 6; count of bases not matched to a gene: 8.

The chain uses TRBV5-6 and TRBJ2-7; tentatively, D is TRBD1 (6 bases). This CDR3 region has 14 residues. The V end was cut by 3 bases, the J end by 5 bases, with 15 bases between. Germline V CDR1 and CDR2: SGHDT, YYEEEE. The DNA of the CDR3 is TGTGCCAGCAGCTCGGCAGGGGCGTCAGACGAGCAGTACTTC. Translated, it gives CASSSAGASDEQYF.